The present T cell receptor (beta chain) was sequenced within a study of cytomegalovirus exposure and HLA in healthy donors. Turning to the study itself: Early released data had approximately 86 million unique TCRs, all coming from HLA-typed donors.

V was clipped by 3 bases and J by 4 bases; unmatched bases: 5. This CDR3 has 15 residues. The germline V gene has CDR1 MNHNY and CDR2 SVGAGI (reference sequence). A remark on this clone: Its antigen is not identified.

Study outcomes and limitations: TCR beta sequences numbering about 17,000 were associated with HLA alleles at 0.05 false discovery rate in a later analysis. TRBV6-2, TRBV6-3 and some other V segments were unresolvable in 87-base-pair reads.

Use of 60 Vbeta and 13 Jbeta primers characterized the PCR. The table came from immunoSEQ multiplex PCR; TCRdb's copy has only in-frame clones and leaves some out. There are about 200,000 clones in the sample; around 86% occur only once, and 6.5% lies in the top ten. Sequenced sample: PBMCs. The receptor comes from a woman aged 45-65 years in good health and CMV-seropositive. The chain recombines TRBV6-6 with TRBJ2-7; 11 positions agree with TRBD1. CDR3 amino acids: CASSYGDRGTYEQYF. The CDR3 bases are TGTGCCAGCAGTTATGGGGACAGGGGGACGTACGAGCAGTACTTC.